These 21 T cell receptor beta chains came from one sample sequenced in a study of graft-versus-host responses after intestinal transplantation. For these TCRs, the target antigens are not known. Sequencing used immunoSEQ multiplex PCR; TCRdb keeps in-frame clones, though not all of them. The top ten clones hold more than 0.75% of a sample with around 100,000 clones, roughly nine tenths of them seen once. The sequences come from unstimulated CD4+ T cells sorted from spleen or lymph node cells, collected before transplant. These receptors all come from a human donor who was the organ donor for an intestinal transplant.

V gene TRBV6-5 combines with J gene TRBJ2-1; D is ambiguous. V was trimmed by 2 bases and J by 7 bases, leaving 12 bases between them. Germline V gene lookup returns CDR1 MNHEY and CDR2 SVGAGI. The CDR3 is made up of 14 amino acids. CDR3 sequence: CASSYGPNRNEQFF. DNA for the CDR3: TGTGCCAGCAGTTACGGCCCAAACCGGAATGAGCAGTTCTTC.

This sequence joins TRBV12-5 and TRBJ1-1, with D possibly TRBD1 on 5 matching bases. CDR1 and CDR2 (germline): LGHNT, FRNRAP. V was cut by 6 bases and J by 5 bases, with 13 bases left in between. The length of the CDR3 is 13 residues. The CDR3 bases are TGTGCTAGTGGCTGGGAGGGGCGGACTGAAGCTTTCTTT. Protein sequence: CASGWEGRTEAFF. Using reference TRBV12-5 and TRBJ1-1 for the parts outside the CDR3, the full variable domain is DARVTQTPRHKVTEMGQEVTMRCQPILGHNTVFWYRQTMMQGLELLAYFRNRAPLDDSGMPKDRFSAEMPDATLATLKIQPSEPRDSAVYFCASGWEGRTEAFFGQGTRLTVV.

This clone has only a few counts. V and J are TRBV18 and TRBJ1-1; possible D gene TRBD1, 6 bases. This CDR3 has 14 amino acids. The V end was cut by 6 bases, the J end by 1 base, with 12 bases between. CDR1 is KGHSH and CDR2 is LQKENI in the germline V gene. DNA for the CDR3: TGTGCCAGCTCCCAGGACAGATCGAACACTGAAGCTTTCTTT. Its translation: CASSQDRSNTEAFF.

The rearrangement joins TRBV5-1 to TRBJ2-5, with 8 bases aligning to TRBD2. CDR1 and CDR2 from the germline V gene are SGHRS and YFSETQ. V shed 2 bases and J 4 bases; nucleotides not matched to a gene: 13. The CDR3 runs to 17 residues. The CDR3 nucleotides read TGCGCCAGCAGCTTCCGTGCGGGGGGCTCCGGATCAGAGACCCAGTACTTC. The encoded protein is CASSFRAGGSGSETQYF.

This clone was detected a few times. This rearrangement joins TRBV4-1 to TRBJ1-2; a weak D match, TRBD1 (5 bases). The CDR3 has 14 amino acids. CDR1 and CDR2 (germline): MGHRA, YSYEKL. Trimming cost V 3 bases and J 1 base, with 9 bases left between them. The CDR3 reads CASSHGTGNYGYTF. The CDR3 DNA follows: TGCGCCAGCAGCCACGGGACGGGTAACTATGGCTACACCTTC.

The V and J genes are TRBV6-5 and TRBJ2-7; 8 bases match TRBD1. This CDR3 is 13 amino acids long. Germline V lookup: CDR1 MNHEY, CDR2 SVGAGI. Trimming took 6 bases from V and 0 from J; bases not matched to a gene: 1. The CDR3 nucleotides read TGTGCCAGCAGGGACAGGGTCTCCTACGAGCAGTACTTC. It translates to CASRDRVSYEQYF.

In its sample, this clone was seen once. The J gene is TRBJ1-1, the V gene TRBV7-9, with 7 bases identical to TRBD1. Germline CDR1 and CDR2: SEHNR and FQNEAQ (reference sequence). The CDR3 is 14 residues long. The ends lost 2 bases at V and 6 bases at J; junction bases unmatched: 6. The CDR3 DNA follows: TGTGCCAGCAGCTTAAGCCGACAGGGCGCTGAAGCTTTCTTT. Translating it yields CASSLSRQGAEAFF.

The rearrangement joins TRBV30 to TRBJ2-7; tentatively, D is TRBD1 (6 bases). Looked up from germline, CDR1 is GTSNPN and CDR2 is SVGIG (reference sequence). The CDR3 is made up of 12 amino acids. V was cut by 8 bases and J by 3 bases, with 14 bases left in between. CDR3: CAIRQDLYEQYF. CDR3 DNA sequence: TGTGCCATCAGACAGGATCTCTACGAGCAGTACTTC.

The V gene is TRBV4-1, the J gene TRBJ1-2, with D maybe TRBD1 (5 bases). Germline-derived CDR1 and CDR2 are MGHRA and YSYEKL. Trimming removed 1 base from V and 8 bases from J, with 17 bases in between. The length of the CDR3 is 15 residues. The CDR3 nucleotides are TGCGCCAGCAGCCAAGCGACTCCACAGGCCTCCGGCTACACCTTC. This gives the protein CASSQATPQASGYTF.

The chain recombines TRBV7-8 with TRBJ1-2; D is uncertain. The CDR3 totals 14 residues. V was cut by 1 base and J by 6 bases, with 12 bases left in between. Germline assignment: CDR1 SGHVS and CDR2 FQNEAQ. The chain's CDR3 is CASSLVVAENGYTF. The CDR3 DNA is TGTGCCAGCAGCTTAGTAGTGGCGGAAAATGGCTACACCTTC.

The chain joins TRBV9 to TRBJ2-2; maybe TRBD2 (7 bases). The CDR3 runs 16 residues. Trimming removed 0 bases at V and 5 bases at J, with 14 bases between. CDR1 SGDLS and CDR2 YYNGEE come from the germline V gene. The CDR3 DNA reads as TGTGCCAGCAGCGTAGTGGGGGGGCCCGAGACCGGGGAGCTGTTTTTT. Encoded protein: CASSVVGGPETGELFF. The variable domain in full, with the rest retrieved from reference TRBV9 and TRBJ2-2, is DSGVTQTPKHLITATGQRVTLRCSPRSGDLSVYWYQQSLDQGLQFLIQYYNGEERAKGNILERFSAQQFPDLHSELNLSSLELGDSALYFCASSVVGGPETGELFFGEGSRLTVL.

The chain is built from TRBV5-1 and TRBJ2-7; TRBD1 aligns across 9 bases. V lost 4 bases and J lost 5; bases outside the gene matches: 13. The germline gives CDR1 SGHRS, CDR2 YFSETQ. The CDR3 sequence is 16 residues long. CDR3 region: CASSRRAGTGSHEQYF. The DNA for the CDR3 is TGCGCCAGCAGCAGGAGGGCCGGGACAGGGTCCCACGAGCAGTACTTC. The variable domain in full, completed from reference TRBV5-1 and TRBJ2-7, reads KAGVTQTPRYLIKTRGQQVTLSCSPISGHRSVSWYQQTPGQGLQFLFEYFSETQRNKGNFPGRFSGRQFSNSRSEMNVSTLELGDSALYLCASSRRAGTGSHEQYFGPGTRLTVT.

The V call is TRBV19, the J call TRBJ1-5; possible D gene TRBD1, 6 bases. Trimming shortened V by 4 bases and J by 6 bases, and 16 bases separated the two germline ends. This CDR3 has 15 residues. CDR1 and CDR2 from the germline V gene are LNHDA and SQIVND (reference sequence). The CDR3 spells CASSKGGSAGQPQHF. CDR3 nucleotides: TGTGCCAGTAGTAAGGGGGGATCGGCGGGTCAGCCCCAGCATTTT.

This clone showed up just once. V usage is TRBV5-1 and J usage is TRBJ2-1; 9 bases are shared with TRBD1. This CDR3 is 15 amino acids long. Germline lookup yields CDR1 SGHRS and CDR2 YFSETQ. V lost 3 bases, J lost 5 bases, and 6 bases stayed unmatched. CDR3: CASSSTTGGNNEQFF. The CDR3 DNA reads as TGCGCCAGCAGCTCCACGACAGGGGGAAACAATGAGCAGTTCTTC.

This clone was counted once. This sequence joins TRBV5-6 and TRBJ2-7; the D is unclear. In germline, CDR1 is SGHDT, CDR2 YYEEEE. Trimming shortened V by 4 bases and J by 3 bases, and 8 bases separated the two germline ends. The CDR3 consists of 12 residues. DNA of the CDR3: TGTGCCAGCAGCCGCGGCCGCTACGAGCAGTACTTC. Its translation: CASSRGRYEQYF.

This clone was seen just once. This chain links TRBV5-8 with TRBJ1-3; tentatively, D is TRBD1 (6 bases). The CDR3 is 14 residues long. Trimming left V 4 bases short and J 1 base short, with 9 bases between. Germline loops: CDR1 SGHTS, CDR2 YDEGEE. This CDR3 is CASSRRGSGNTIYF. In DNA, the CDR3 is TGTGCCAGCAGCCGCAGGGGATCTGGAAACACCATATATTTT.

The V gene is TRBV6-5, the J gene TRBJ1-6, with D tentatively TRBD1 (6 bases). Trimming cost V 0 bases and J 5 bases, with 11 bases left between them. The CDR3 has 16 residues. Per germline, CDR1 MNHEY and CDR2 SVGAGI. The CDR3 DNA is TGTGCCAGCAGTTACTCGTCCAGGGGCAATAATTCACCCCTCCACTTT. Amino acid sequence: CASSYSSRGNNSPLHF.

The chain employs TRBV7-3 and TRBJ2-3; TRBD2 might be the D (7 bases). This CDR3 comprises 17 residues. V lost 5 bases and J 6 bases, leaving 24 bases between the germline ends. The V gene's germline CDR1 is SGHTA and CDR2 FQGTGA. The CDR3 DNA follows: TGTGCCAGCAGCCTAGACGGGGGGCCTATGTCAGGGGATACGCAGTATTTT. Residues: CASSLDGGPMSGDTQYF.

The rearrangement joins TRBV11-2 to TRBJ2-2; D tentatively reads TRBD1 or TRBD2 (5 bases each). Per the germline V gene, CDR1 is SGHAT and CDR2 is FQNNGV. CDR3 length equals 16 residues. The ends were cut back, 5 bases at V and 5 bases at J, with 18 bases in the middle. CDR3 nucleotide sequence: TGTGCCAGCAGCCTACGCCGGGGCCGGGGAACCGGGGAGCTGTTTTTT. Amino acids: CASSLRRGRGTGELFF.

The gene calls are TRBV7-8 and TRBJ1-1, with a weak D call TRBD1 (5 bases). The V end was cut by 6 bases, the J end by 0 bases, with 11 bases between. The CDR3 length is 14 residues. Germline-derived CDR1 and CDR2 are SGHVS and FQNEAQ. This CDR3 is CASRSGILNTEAFF. The CDR3 DNA sequence: TGTGCCAGCAGATCAGGGATATTGAACACTGAAGCTTTCTTT.

This clone came up a few times. This sequence joins TRBV9 and TRBJ2-2, with 8 positions matching TRBD2. Germline V CDR1 and CDR2: SGDLS, YYNGEE. V lost 0 bases to trimming and J lost 4 bases; unmatched junction nucleotides: 8. The CDR3 totals 17 residues. CDR3 in amino acids: CASSVGISGGFTGELFF. For the CDR3, the DNA is TGTGCCAGCAGCGTAGGGATAAGCGGGGGATTCACCGGGGAGCTGTTTTTT.